These 26 T cell receptor beta chains came from one sample sequenced in a study of Ad26.COV2.S vaccination and SARS-CoV-2 variants. Here immunoSEQ multiplex PCR was the method, and the copy in TCRdb shows in-frame clones only, minus some. The sample has about 350,000 clones; approximately 85% are singletons. The treatment is: around 19 received Ad26.COV2.S at low or high dose, single or two shots; several received placebo; per-sample allocation not given. Vaccine and placebo recipients were sampled on day 63 after the first injection. The source was peripheral blood, collected in a trial of Ad26.COV2.S vaccine versus placebo. The receptors originated from a person between 18 and 65 years old who received the Ad26.COV2.S COVID-19 vaccine or a placebo.

The gene calls are TRBV21-1 and TRBJ2-1; TRBD2 was called by the table and not checked on the DNA. TRBV21-1 is flagged as a pseudogene. The CDR3 covers 16 residues. In DNA form, the CDR3 reads TGTGCCAGCAGCAAAGCGCGGGGACCCTCCTACAATGAGCAGTTCTTC. It is translated as CASSKARGPSYNEQFF.

This chain uses TRBV5-1 with TRBJ2-1, with D perhaps TRBD1 or TRBD2 (7 bases each). The CDR3 has 15 residues. The germline V gene has CDR1 SGHRS and CDR2 YFSETQ. V was pared by 4 bases and J by 10 bases, with 21 bases between. The CDR3 sequence: CASSQGDGGRWEQFF. Here the CDR3 DNA reads TGCGCCAGCAGCCAGGGGGACGGGGGGCGATGGGAGCAGTTCTTC. The variable domain in full, with the rest retrieved from reference TRBV5-1 and TRBJ2-1, is KAGVTQTPRYLIKTRGQQVTLSCSPISGHRSVSWYQQTPGQGLQFLFEYFSETQRNKGNFPGRFSGRQFSNSRSEMNVSTLELGDSALYLCASSQGDGGRWEQFFGPGTRLTVL.

This clone appeared many times. The chain has TRBV27 and TRBJ2-7, with no clear D. This CDR3 is built from 13 residues. Germline CDR1 is MNHEY and CDR2 is SMNVEV (reference sequence). Trimming stripped 1 base from V and 5 bases from J, with 9 bases between. CDR3 loop: CASSLYKGHEQYF. In DNA form, the CDR3 reads TGTGCCAGCAGTTTATATAAGGGCCACGAGCAGTACTTC.

The chain is built from TRBV9 and TRBJ2-7; tentatively, D is TRBD2 (6 bases). Per germline, CDR1 SGDLS and CDR2 YYNGEE. This CDR3 spans 15 amino acids. The V and J ends lost 0 bases and 5 bases respectively, with 15 bases between them. The CDR3 DNA sequence: TGTGCCAGCAGCGTAGTGGCAGGGACTTTCAACGAGCAGTACTTC. This translates into CASSVVAGTFNEQYF.

V is TRBV6-2 or TRBV6-3 and J is TRBJ2-7; 11 bases line up with TRBD2. The CDR3 contains 18 residues. Germline CDR1 is MNHEY and CDR2 is SVGEGT. With V trimmed by 5 bases and J by 3 bases, 15 bases remained unmatched. The CDR3 coding sequence is TGTGCCAGCAGTGCCCAACGAAACATACTAGCGGGAGACTACGAGCAGTACTTC. Protein product: CASSAQRNILAGDYEQYF.

The V call is TRBV21-1, the J call TRBJ2-3; the table names TRBD2, a call not compared with the DNA. TRBV21-1 counts as a pseudogene. This CDR3 is 20 amino acids long. CDR3 bases: TGTGCCAGCAGCAAAGATGTCGGGGGGGAGGGGCCTCCAAGCACAGATACGCAGTATTTT. Its translation is CASSKDVGGEGPPSTDTQYF.

CDR3 coding DNA: TGTGCCAGCAGCCCTAGGGAAGGGAATCCTGGAAACACCATATATTTT. Protein: CASSPREGNPGNTIYF. The chain joins TRBV7-2 to TRBJ1-3; unclear D gene. Trimming took off 5 bases at V and 2 bases at J, with 16 bases between the two ends. The CDR3 length is 16 residues. The germline CDR1 and CDR2 sequences are SGHTA and FQGNSA.

This clone counts as large. This rearrangement joins TRBV5-1 to TRBJ1-5; D might be TRBD1 (6 bases). The CDR3 consists of 14 residues. Germline CDR1 is SGHRS and CDR2 is YFSETQ. V shed 1 base and J shed 5 bases, with 10 bases lying between them. As DNA, the CDR3 is TGCGCCAGCAGCTTGACAGGGAAAGATCAGCCCCAGCATTTT. Its translation is CASSLTGKDQPQHF. Filled out from reference TRBV5-1 and TRBJ1-5, the complete variable domain reads KAGVTQTPRYLIKTRGQQVTLSCSPISGHRSVSWYQQTPGQGLQFLFEYFSETQRNKGNFPGRFSGRQFSNSRSEMNVSTLELGDSALYLCASSLTGKDQPQHFGDGTRLSIL.

The CDR3 is CASSHLGGAGGHRRETQYF. Here the CDR3 DNA reads TGTGCCAGCAGCCACCTCGGGGGAGCGGGGGGGCATCGGCGAGAGACCCAGTACTTC. The chain uses TRBV3-1 (or the pseudogene TRBV3-2) and TRBJ2-5, with 10 bases that match TRBD2. CDR3 length: 19 amino acids. The junction had 17 bases not matched to a gene; V was cut back by 3 bases and J by 4 bases. Germline CDR1 and CDR2: LGHDT and YNNKEL (reference sequence).

The V gene is TRBV4-3, the J gene TRBJ2-3; D possibly uses TRBD1 or TRBD2 (6 bases each). Germline lookup yields CDR1 LGHNA and CDR2 YSLEER. V gave up 0 bases and J gave up 5 bases, with 12 bases separating them. The CDR3 is 15 residues long. CDR3 residues: CASSQDRAGQDTQYF. For the CDR3, the DNA is TGCGCCAGCAGCCAAGATAGGGCGGGACAAGATACGCAGTATTTT.

This clone was seen once. The V and J genes are TRBV21-1 and TRBJ2-7; TRBD2, the table's D call, lacks a check against the DNA. TRBV21-1 is tagged as a pseudogene. This CDR3 has 20 residues. The CDR3 reads CASSEPWGLVGGLAPYEQYF. The CDR3 nucleotides read TGTGCCAGCAGCGAACCCTGGGGACTAGTAGGGGGTTTGGCGCCCTACGAGCAGTACTTC.

The genes are TRBV7-9 and TRBJ2-5; D gene uncertain. This CDR3 comprises 13 residues. V was trimmed by 2 bases and J by 4 bases, leaving 8 bases between them. Germline V gives CDR1 SEHNR, CDR2 FQNEAQ (reference sequence). The CDR3 bases are TGTGCCAGCAGCTTACGCCTGGCAGAGACCCAGTACTTC. Its protein is CASSLRLAETQYF.

V and J are TRBV29-1 and TRBJ2-3, with TRBD2 matching over 10 bases. The CDR3 contains 14 residues. Germline V gene lookup returns CDR1 SQVTM and CDR2 ANQGSEA. With 3 bases clipped from V and 4 bases from J, the junction kept 4 bases outside the gene matches. The CDR3 DNA reads as TGCAGCGTTGACGCGAGCGGGGGGGCAGATACGCAGTATTTT. This encodes CSVDASGGADTQYF.

This chain joins TRBV30 and TRBJ2-2, with TRBD1 matching over 7 bases. The germline gives CDR1 GTSNPN, CDR2 SVGIG (reference sequence). V shed 4 bases, J shed 0 bases, and the junction held 5 bases outside the gene matches. This CDR3 contains 15 residues. The CDR3 nucleotides are TGTGCCTGGACCATGGGACAGACGAACACCGGGGAGCTGTTTTTT. This gives the protein CAWTMGQTNTGELFF.

A note on this clone: In the same sample, other DNA sequences code for this CDR3. CDR3 region: CASSLDSNQPQHF. CDR3 coding DNA: TGTGCCAGCAGCTTGGACAGCAATCAGCCCCAGCATTTT. The V and J genes are TRBV5-4 and TRBJ1-5; no firm D call. Trimming pared 0 bases from V and 1 base from J, leaving 2 bases between. The CDR3 spans 13 residues. CDR1 is SGHNT and CDR2 is YYREEE in the germline V gene (reference sequence).

This chain joins TRBV7-6 and TRBJ2-3; a possible D gene is TRBD2 (6 bases). Trimming removed 0 bases at V and 0 bases at J, with 10 bases between. The germline V gene has CDR1 SGHVS and CDR2 FNYEAQ. This CDR3 region has 16 residues. This chain's CDR3 is CASSLAGGTSTDTQYF. The DNA for the CDR3 is TGTGCCAGCAGCTTAGCGGGAGGTACTAGCACAGATACGCAGTATTTT. Full variable domain (remainder filled in from reference TRBV7-6 and TRBJ2-3): GAGVSQSPRYKVTKRGQDVALRCDPISGHVSLYWYRQALGQGPEFLTYFNYEAQQDKSGLPNDRFSAERPEGSISTLTIQRTEQRDSAMYRCASSLAGGTSTDTQYFGPGTRLTVL.

This chain joins TRBV7-8 and TRBJ2-5, with D maybe TRBD1 (6 bases). Trimming cost V 6 bases and J 5 bases, with 13 bases left between them. The CDR3 loop spans 13 amino acids. Germline assignment: CDR1 SGHVS and CDR2 FQNEAQ. The DNA of the CDR3 is TGTGCCAGCAGTTATGGACAGAAGGAGACCCAGTACTTC. It codes for CASSYGQKETQYF.

J is TRBJ1-5 and V is TRBV6-2 or TRBV6-3; no clear D. Trimming took off 1 base at V and 0 bases at J, with 7 bases between the two ends. From germline, CDR1 is MNHEY and CDR2 SVGEGT. This CDR3 contains 15 residues. For the CDR3, the DNA is TGTGCCAGCAGTTACTGGGGAGATAGCAATCAGCCCCAGCATTTT. As protein: CASSYWGDSNQPQHF.

The gene calls are TRBV19 and TRBJ2-7; D might be TRBD1 or TRBD2, each matching 5 bases. With 3 bases removed from V and 4 bases from J, the gap between germline ends came to 10 bases. The CDR3 spans 13 residues. Germline assignment: CDR1 LNHDA and CDR2 SQIVND (reference sequence). CDR3 DNA: TGTGCCAGTAGTATGGGGGATCGGTACGAGCAGTACTTC. It encodes CASSMGDRYEQYF. Full variable domain (remainder filled in from reference TRBV19 and TRBJ2-7): DGGITQSPKYLFRKEGQNVTLSCEQNLNHDAMYWYRQDPGQGLRLIYYSQIVNDFQKGDIAEGYSVSREKKESFPLTVTSAQKNPTAFYLCASSMGDRYEQYFGPGTRLTVT.

The gene calls are TRBV7-2 and TRBJ2-4; a weak D match, TRBD2 (6 bases). CDR1 SGHTA and CDR2 FQGNSA come from the germline V gene. The CDR3 sequence is 16 residues long. V lost 5 bases to trimming and J lost 2 bases, with 16 bases between them. The chain's CDR3 is CASSQPRGGTKNIQYF. The DNA for the CDR3 is TGTGCCAGCAGCCAACCGCGGGGCGGAACCAAAAACATTCAGTACTTC.

The table lists this clone with a count of one. This chain uses TRBV6-5 with TRBJ1-1, with TRBD1 as a possible D gene (5 bases). Trimming left V 2 bases short and J 6 bases short, with 13 bases between. The CDR3 length is 14 residues. The germline V gene encodes CDR1 MNHEY and CDR2 SVGAGI. In DNA, the CDR3 is TGTGCCAGCAGTTACGGAGGGGCTGAGGCTGAAGCTTTCTTT. It codes for CASSYGGAEAEAFF.

The chain carries TRBV27 and TRBJ1-2, with D unresolved. This CDR3 comprises 16 residues. The germline V gene has CDR1 MNHEY and CDR2 SMNVEV (reference sequence). V shed 4 bases and J shed 3 bases, with 18 bases lying between them. CDR3 DNA: TGTGCCAGCAGTTCGGCGTACGGGGAAGTGGACTATGGCTACACCTTC. This codes for CASSSAYGEVDYGYTF.

The chain has TRBV7-9 and TRBJ2-3; 8 positions match TRBD2. Trimming removed 1 base from V and 1 base from J; junction bases left unmatched: 4. This CDR3 region has 16 residues. In germline, CDR1 is SEHNR, CDR2 FQNEAQ (reference sequence). Written as DNA, the CDR3 is TGTGCCAGCAGCTTAGGGGTGACTAGCGGCACAGATACGCAGTATTTT. Protein sequence: CASSLGVTSGTDTQYF.

This chain connects TRBV30 to TRBJ1-4, with D possibly matching TRBD1 (6 bases). CDR3 size: 15 residues. With 4 bases removed from V and 8 bases from J, the gap between germline ends came to 20 bases. Germline V lookup: CDR1 GTSNPN, CDR2 SVGIG (reference sequence). DNA for the CDR3: TGTGCCTGGACCGGGGGGGCCACAGGGTACGAAAAACTGTTTTTT. Its protein is CAWTGGATGYEKLFF.

About this clone itself: At the DNA level, this CDR3 is encoded by other sequences in the same sample as well. The V and J genes are TRBV10-3 and TRBJ2-7; no firm D call. The V gene lost 6 bases and the J gene lost 0 bases, with 6 bases spanning the gap. CDR1 is ENHRY and CDR2 is SYGVKD in the germline V gene. This CDR3 comprises 12 residues. The CDR3 coding sequence is TGTGCCATCAGCGAAAGCTCCTACGAGCAGTACTTC. It translates to CAISESSYEQYF.

The J gene is TRBJ1-1, the V gene TRBV28; TRBD1 is a possible D gene (5 bases). The ends were cut back, 6 bases at V and 1 base at J, with 30 bases in the middle. The CDR3 length is 20 residues. Germline values: CDR1 MDHEN, CDR2 SYDVKM. The CDR3 nucleotides read TGTGCCAGCAGGGGTTTAAGGGACCGCGATTTCCGATTTCCGAACACTGAAGCTTTCTTT. This codes for CASRGLRDRDFRFPNTEAFF.